A single sample gave rise to the 9 T cell receptor beta chains below, sequenced in a study of shared clonotypes between healthy human individuals. Sequencing was performed with immunoSEQ multiplex PCR; in TCRdb, only in-frame clones are kept and a portion is missing. The repertoire holds some 500,000 clones, with 70% to 80% as singletons. Input material: PBMCs. The receptors stem from a woman aged 40 to 55 in good health. Some clones in this sample may be carry-over from other donors' samples.

A single count supports this clone. The CDR3 loop is CASSSSPRDYEQYF. Here the CDR3 DNA reads TGTGCCAGCAGTTCCTCCCCCAGGGACTACGAGCAGTACTTC. The chain combines TRBV27 with TRBJ2-5; the D gene is possibly TRBD1 (5 bases). The end of the DNA aligns better with TRBJ2-7, so the J call may be wrong. CDR1 and CDR2 (germline): MNHEY, SMNVEV (reference sequence). The CDR3 spans 14 residues.

The chain recombines TRBV5-4 with TRBJ2-3; the match to TRBD2 covers 7 bases. With V trimmed by 4 bases and J by 5 bases, 10 bases remained unmatched. The CDR3 sequence is 15 residues long. Germline values: CDR1 SGHNT, CDR2 YYREEE (reference sequence). CDR3 protein: CASSTSGGGKDTQYF. CDR3 DNA: TGTGCCAGCAGCACCAGTGGGGGGGGGAAAGATACGCAGTATTTT. The variable domain in full, completed from reference TRBV5-4 and TRBJ2-3, reads ETGVTQSPTHLIKTRGQQVTLRCSSQSGHNTVSWYQQALGQGPQFIFQYYREEENGRGNFPPRFSGLQFPNYSSELNVNALELDDSALYLCASSTSGGGKDTQYFGPGTRLTVL.

This clone was observed once. The genes are TRBV27 and TRBJ2-4; TRBD2 agrees at 8 bases. From germline, CDR1 is MNHEY and CDR2 SMNVEV (reference sequence). The V gene end was trimmed by 5 bases and the J gene end by 6 bases; junction bases not matched to a gene: 15. The CDR3 totals 17 residues. CDR3 sequence reads: CASSTRWAGGSTNIQYF. In nucleotides, the CDR3 is TGTGCCAGCAGTACCCGATGGGCGGGAGGATCTACAAACATTCAGTACTTC.

The chain uses TRBV28 and TRBJ2-2; TRBD1 agrees at 11 bases. The germline V gene encodes CDR1 MDHEN and CDR2 SYDVKM. The V and J ends lost 4 bases and 6 bases, in that order; junction bases with no gene match: 7. This CDR3 is 16 amino acids long. The CDR3 spells CASSSPGQGVAGELFF. The CDR3 bases are TGTGCCAGCAGTTCCCCGGGACAGGGGGTCGCCGGGGAGCTGTTTTTT.

The chain employs TRBV5-5 and TRBJ1-1; no reliable D call. Germline-derived CDR1 and CDR2 are SGHKS and YYEKEE (reference sequence). V lost 0 bases to trimming and J lost 0 bases, with 3 bases between them. The CDR3 extends over 13 amino acids. CDR3 in DNA: TGTGCCAGCAGCTTGGGGATGAACACTGAAGCTTTCTTT. Its protein is CASSLGMNTEAFF.

This clone was counted a few times. Other DNA sequences in this sample translate to the same CDR3. V gene TRBV30 combines with J gene TRBJ1-1; D uncertain. V shed 0 bases and J shed 1 base, with 6 bases lying between them. The CDR3 is 13 amino acids. The germline CDR1 and CDR2 sequences are GTSNPN and SVGIG (reference sequence). This CDR3 reads CAWSVRGNTEAFF. The CDR3 DNA sequence: TGTGCCTGGAGTGTACGAGGGAACACTGAAGCTTTCTTT. The full variable domain, its missing parts supplied by reference TRBV30 and TRBJ1-1, is SQTIHQWPATLVQPVGSPLSLECTVEGTSNPNLYWYRQAAGRGLQLLFYSVGIGQISSEVPQNLSASRPQDRQFILSSKKLLLSDSGFYLCAWSVRGNTEAFFGQGTRLTVV.

This clone was detected a few times. V is TRBV29-1 and J is TRBJ2-7, with 7 bases matching TRBD2. CDR1 is SQVTM, CDR2 ANQGSEA, per germline. V shed 1 base and J 2 bases; nucleotides not matched to a gene: 8. The CDR3 spans 15 residues. The CDR3 region has the DNA TGCAGCGTTGAAGGGCTAGCGGTCGACGCCTACGAGCAGTACTTC. This sequence encodes CSVEGLAVDAYEQYF.

V usage is TRBV11-3 and J usage is TRBJ2-1; 14 bases align to TRBD2. Trimming removed 5 bases from V and 3 bases from J; junction bases left unmatched: 3. The CDR3 contains 16 residues. CDR1 is SGHNT, CDR2 YENEEA, per germline. This CDR3 reads CASSTGTSGSYNEQFF. CDR3 coding DNA: TGTGCCAGCAGCACCGGGACTAGCGGGAGCTACAATGAGCAGTTCTTC.

The V gene is TRBV11-2, the J gene TRBJ2-3, with 7 positions matching TRBD1. The length of the CDR3 is 15 residues. Germline CDR1 is SGHAT and CDR2 is FQNNGV. J gave up 4 bases and V 5 bases, and 9 bases lay outside the gene matches. The CDR3 sequence: CASSARTGSADTQYF. The CDR3 DNA reads as TGTGCCAGCAGCGCCCGGACAGGATCGGCAGATACGCAGTATTTT.